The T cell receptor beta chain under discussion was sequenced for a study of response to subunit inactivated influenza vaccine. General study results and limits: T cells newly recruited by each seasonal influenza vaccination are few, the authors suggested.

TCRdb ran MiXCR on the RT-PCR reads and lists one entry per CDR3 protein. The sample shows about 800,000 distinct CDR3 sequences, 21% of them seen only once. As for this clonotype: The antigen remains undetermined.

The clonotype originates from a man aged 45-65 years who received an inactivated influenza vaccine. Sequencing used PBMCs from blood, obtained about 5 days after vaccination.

CDR3 in amino acids: CASSLVLPGVEEQFF. The CDR3 nucleotides read TGTGCCAGCAGCTTAGTTTTGCCGGGAGTGGAGGAGCAGTTCTTC. The rearrangement uses TRBV7-8 and TRBJ2-1; weak D call: TRBD2 (6 bases). Trimming cost V 1 base and J 10 bases, with 17 bases left between them. This CDR3 region has 15 residues. Germline V gene lookup returns CDR1 SGHVS and CDR2 FQNEAQ.